One T cell receptor beta chain is described in this entry. The antigen is unknown. TCRdb re-called the reads with MiXCR, one entry per CDR3 protein. The data contain some 350,000 distinct CDR3 sequences, about 34% of them singletons. The data were obtained in a study of T cell repertoires in cytomegalovirus infection. Study-level information: It can be stated that public TCR beta signatures indicated CMV infection as well as a matching HLA type.

Study-level results: In two of eight donors, the top clonotype was HLA-C-restricted CMV-specific.

The CDR3 length is 11 residues. Germline V gene data show CDR1 as LGHDT and CDR2 as YNNKEL (reference sequence). Deletions cut 5 bases from V and 5 bases from J, with 7 bases between. The specimen was cultured PBMCs, collected from culture after CMV antigen stimulation. The gene calls are TRBV3-1 and TRBJ2-7; D gene ambiguous. This receptor was taken from a human donor in good health (CMV status not recorded). Some clones in this sample may be carry-over from other donors' samples. The CDR3 sequence is CASSKGNEQYF. For the CDR3, the DNA is TGTGCCAGCAGCAAGGGCAACGAGCAGTACTTC.